The 24 T cell receptor beta chains below were found in one sample sequenced in a study of T-cell memory formation after mild COVID-19. TCRdb processed the 5' RACE reads anew with MiXCR; each CDR3 protein has one entry. The sample lists roughly 70,000 distinct CDR3 sequences; about a sixth were seen once. The sequencing sample was made of PBMCs or a T cell subset sorted from them (not recorded which). The origin of the receptors is an adult woman who had mild COVID-19 (a few samples of this study predate the infection). Cell type and time point are not known.

The table lists this clonotype with a few counts. V gene TRBV7-9 combines with J gene TRBJ2-7; D not resolved. The V gene lost 4 bases and the J gene lost 3 bases, with 10 bases spanning the gap. CDR1 and CDR2 (germline): SEHNR, FQNEAQ (reference sequence). The CDR3 is 13 amino acids. This CDR3 is CASSSGLNYEQYF. CDR3 in DNA: TGTGCCAGCAGCTCCGGGCTGAACTACGAGCAGTACTTC.

This clonotype was detected only a few times. CDR3 nucleotides: TGCGCCAGCAGCCACGTTGGACAGCTGTCTCCCAATGAGCAGTTCTTC. The encoded protein is CASSHVGQLSPNEQFF. The chain carries TRBV4-1 and TRBJ2-1, with a tentative D call TRBD1 (6 bases). The V end lost 3 bases, the J end lost 6 bases, and 18 bases lay between the germline ends. The germline V gene encodes CDR1 MGHRA and CDR2 YSYEKL. CDR3 length: 16 amino acids.

V is TRBV13 and J is TRBJ2-3; TRBD2 matches 8 bases. Trimming at V came to 10 bases and at J to 2 bases, leaving 8 bases not matched to a gene. This CDR3 is built from 14 residues. Germline CDR1 PRHDT, CDR2 FYEKMQ (reference sequence). The CDR3 DNA sequence: TGTGCCACCGCGGGGGGCCGCACCACAGATACGCAGTATTTT. Its translation: CATAGGRTTDTQYF.

This chain links TRBV29-1 with TRBJ2-7, with 7 bases matching TRBD1. CDR3 length equals 13 residues. Germline loops: CDR1 SQVTM, CDR2 ANQGSEA. The V segment lost 4 bases and the J segment 3 bases; nucleotides outside the gene matches: 6. The DNA for the CDR3 is TGCAGCGTTGTCGGGACAGTAAACTACGAGCAGTACTTC. Protein: CSVVGTVNYEQYF.

The V gene is TRBV7-3, the J gene TRBJ2-1, with D perhaps TRBD2 (5 bases). From germline, CDR1 is SGHTA and CDR2 FQGTGA. This CDR3 region has 13 residues. V dropped 5 bases and J dropped 9 bases, with 14 bases sitting between them. The CDR3 DNA sequence: TGTGCCAGCAGCCATACGGGGTCCGGTGAGCAGTTCTTC. This gives the protein CASSHTGSGEQFF.

In DNA, the CDR3 is TGCAGCGTTGATAACGTTCGGGGGGTAGGGGAGACCCAGTACTTC. The encoded protein is CSVDNVRGVGETQYF. This chain links TRBV29-1 with TRBJ2-5, with 7 bases lining up with TRBD2. Trimming cost V 3 bases and J 5 bases; bases outside gene matches: 12. Germline V lookup: CDR1 SQVTM, CDR2 ANQGSEA. The CDR3 runs to 15 residues.

V is TRBV12-3 or TRBV12-4 and J is TRBJ2-7; maybe TRBD1 (6 bases). V lost 2 bases, J lost 7 bases, and 9 bases lay in between. This CDR3 comprises 12 residues. CDR3 in amino acids: CASSLNRDEQYF. CDR3 coding DNA: TGTGCCAGCAGTTTAAACAGGGATGAGCAGTACTTC.

V is TRBV10-3 and J is TRBJ1-2; TRBD1 aligns across 9 bases. The CDR3 contains 14 residues. J lost 7 bases, V lost 5 bases, and 8 bases had no gene match. Germline V CDR1 and CDR2: ENHRY, SYGVKD. The CDR3 spells CAISWTGELSGYTF. The DNA of the CDR3 is TGTGCCATCAGTTGGACAGGGGAGCTGTCTGGCTACACCTTC.

This clonotype was detected only a few times. Germline and junction disagree at one end, which may indicate a read error. The chain joins TRBV2 to TRBJ1-2; TRBD1 agrees at 7 bases. CDR1 and CDR2 from the germline V gene are SNHLY and FYNNEI. This CDR3 is 13 amino acids long. CDR3 amino acids: CASTDRTNNGYTF. The CDR3 nucleotides are TGTGCCAGCACGGACAGGACTAACAATGGCTACACCTTC. Complete variable domain (other parts from reference TRBV2 and TRBJ1-2): EPEVTQTPSHQVTQMGQEVILRCVPISNHLYFYWYRQILGQKVEFLVSFYNNEISEKSEIFDDQFSVERPDGSNFTLKIRSTKLEDSAMYFCASTDRTNNGYTFGSGTRLTVV.

A few counts support this clonotype. This chain uses TRBV5-6 with TRBJ2-1; 7 positions agree with TRBD2. The CDR3 extends over 17 amino acids. Germline V gives CDR1 SGHDT, CDR2 YYEEEE. J gave up 1 base and V 4 bases, and 11 bases lay outside the gene matches. In DNA form, the CDR3 reads TGTGCCAGCAGCGGGCCTTTTGGGGGGGATTCCTACAATGAGCAGTTCTTC. Amino acids: CASSGPFGGDSYNEQFF.

This clonotype occurred a few times. The chain recombines TRBV15 with TRBJ2-7, with D possibly matching TRBD1 (6 bases). CDR1 is LNHNV, CDR2 YYDKDF, per germline (reference sequence). This CDR3 has 12 residues. The V end lost 6 bases, the J end lost 5 bases, and 11 bases lay between the germline ends. The CDR3 sequence is CATREQGNEQYF. In DNA, the CDR3 is TGTGCCACCAGAGAACAGGGTAACGAGCAGTACTTC.

This chain uses TRBV7-3 with TRBJ1-1, with D possibly being TRBD1 (6 bases). Germline lookup yields CDR1 SGHTA and CDR2 FQGTGA. The CDR3 consists of 13 residues. V gave up 1 base and J gave up 5 bases, with 8 bases separating them. The CDR3 reads CASSLNRETEAFF. The CDR3, as DNA: TGTGCCAGCAGCTTAAACAGGGAAACTGAAGCTTTCTTT.

This chain joins TRBV7-9 and TRBJ1-4, with 8 bases that match TRBD1. In germline, CDR1 is SEHNR, CDR2 FQNEAQ (reference sequence). The junction had 9 bases not matched to a gene; V was cut back by 5 bases and J by 7 bases. The CDR3 has 15 residues. CDR3 in DNA: TGTGCCAGCAGCCCCCCGACAGGGGAGGGTGAAAAACTGTTTTTT. This gives the protein CASSPPTGEGEKLFF.

The chain employs TRBV2 and TRBJ2-2; 7 nucleotides match TRBD1. CDR3 length: 16 residues. Trimming at V came to 3 bases and at J to 0 bases, leaving 4 bases not matched to a gene. CDR1 and CDR2 (germline): SNHLY, FYNNEI. Here the CDR3 DNA reads TGTGCCAGCAGTGACCCTGACAGGGCGAACACCGGGGAGCTGTTTTTT. Protein product: CASSDPDRANTGELFF.

V is TRBV15 and J is TRBJ2-2; tentatively, D is TRBD1 (6 bases). The CDR3 length is 17 residues. The V end lost 0 bases, the J end lost 0 bases, and 11 bases lay between the germline ends. CDR1 and CDR2 (germline): LNHNV, YYDKDF (reference sequence). The CDR3 sequence is CATSREPGTPNTGELFF. The CDR3 nucleotides are TGTGCCACCAGCAGAGAGCCGGGGACACCGAACACCGGGGAGCTGTTTTTT.

V and J are TRBV20-1 and TRBJ2-7; TRBD1 matches 9 bases. The CDR3 covers 15 residues. Germline loops: CDR1 DFQATT, CDR2 SNEGSKA (reference sequence). J was trimmed by 3 bases and V by 2 bases; bases with no gene match: 8. The CDR3 DNA is TGCAGTGCTAGACTAGACAGGGGGGAAGGCTACGAGCAGTACTTC. Translating it yields CSARLDRGEGYEQYF.

This clonotype was counted a few times. V gene TRBV19 combines with J gene TRBJ2-1; D not certain. This CDR3 contains 12 residues. V lost 5 bases to trimming and J lost 7 bases, with 9 bases between them. The germline V gene has CDR1 LNHDA and CDR2 SQIVND (reference sequence). In nucleotides, the CDR3 is TGTGCCAGTAGTCTTGGAAGGAATGAGCAGTTCTTC. Protein: CASSLGRNEQFF.

This chain links TRBV5-6 with TRBJ2-7, with a tentative D call TRBD2 (5 bases). Looked up from germline, CDR1 is SGHDT and CDR2 is YYEEEE. Trimming took 3 bases from V and 6 from J, leaving 22 bases between them. The CDR3 spans 16 residues. The CDR3 bases are TGTGCCAGCAGCTCGCCGGACCATTACAGCGGTGGCGAGCAGTACTTC. This gives the protein CASSSPDHYSGGEQYF.

This clonotype was counted between two and nine times. This rearrangement joins TRBV3-1 to TRBJ2-7; 8 positions match TRBD1. V lost 2 bases, J lost 2 bases, and 17 bases stayed unmatched. This CDR3 contains 19 residues. Per the germline V gene, CDR1 is LGHDT and CDR2 is YNNKEL (reference sequence). The CDR3 loop is CASSQSWRQGTGVTYEQYF. In nucleotides, the CDR3 is TGTGCCAGCAGCCAATCATGGAGACAGGGGACTGGGGTCACCTACGAGCAGTACTTC.

This clonotype has more than one count but fewer than ten. This rearrangement joins TRBV3-1 to TRBJ2-7, with D hard to call. CDR3 length equals 13 residues. Germline values: CDR1 LGHDT, CDR2 YNNKEL (reference sequence). Trimming took 3 bases from V and 0 from J, leaving 6 bases between them. The chain's CDR3 is CASSQANSYEQYF. The CDR3 DNA follows: TGTGCCAGCAGCCAGGCTAACTCCTACGAGCAGTACTTC.

In its sample, this clonotype was seen many times. The chain is built from TRBV24-1 and TRBJ2-7; 8 bases agree with TRBD1. CDR1 KGHDR and CDR2 SFDVKD come from the germline V gene. After removal of 1 base from V and 3 bases from J, the junction contained 7 bases not matched to a gene. CDR3 size: 16 residues. In nucleotides, the CDR3 is TGTGCCACCAGTGATTTTGGAAGGACAGGGTTCTACGAGCAGTACTTC. Its translation: CATSDFGRTGFYEQYF.

The chain joins TRBV5-1 to TRBJ1-1; 7 bases are shared with TRBD1. The V and J ends lost 0 bases and 0 bases, in that order; junction bases with no gene match: 2. CDR3 size: 15 residues. CDR1 is SGHRS and CDR2 is YFSETQ in the germline V gene. Written as DNA, the CDR3 is TGCGCCAGCAGCTTGGGACAGGGAGTGAACACTGAAGCTTTCTTT. Its protein is CASSLGQGVNTEAFF.

This sequence joins TRBV9 and TRBJ2-7, with 7 bases that match TRBD2. Germline CDR1 is SGDLS and CDR2 is YYNGEE. This CDR3 region has 14 residues. V shed 3 bases, J shed 3 bases, and the junction held 6 bases outside the gene matches. Here the CDR3 reads CASSATQRGYEQYF. DNA of the CDR3: TGTGCCAGCAGCGCGACCCAGCGGGGCTACGAGCAGTACTTC.

There are a few counts of this clonotype. This rearrangement joins TRBV4-3 to TRBJ2-1, with TRBD2 identical over 7 bases. Germline trimming cut 0 bases from V and 12 bases from J; bases unmatched to any gene: 14. The CDR3 sequence is 16 residues long. CDR1 is LGHNA and CDR2 is YSLEER in the germline V gene. The CDR3 bases are TGCGCCAGCAGCCAAGATTTCGGCACTAGCGAAAGGGGGCAGTTCTTC. This gives the protein CASSQDFGTSERGQFF.